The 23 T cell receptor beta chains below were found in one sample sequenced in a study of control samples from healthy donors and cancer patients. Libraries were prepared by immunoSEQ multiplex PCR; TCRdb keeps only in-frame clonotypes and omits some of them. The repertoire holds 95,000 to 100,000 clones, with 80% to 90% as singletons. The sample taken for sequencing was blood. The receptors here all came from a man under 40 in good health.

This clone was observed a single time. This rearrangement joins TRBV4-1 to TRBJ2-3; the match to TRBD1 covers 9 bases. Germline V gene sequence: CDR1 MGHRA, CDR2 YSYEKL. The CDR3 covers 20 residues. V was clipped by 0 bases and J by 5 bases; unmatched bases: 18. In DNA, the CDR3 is TGCGCCAGCAGCCAAGATAAAGGAAGGGACAGGGAATGGAAAAGAGATACGCAGTATTTT. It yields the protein CASSQDKGRDREWKRDTQYF.

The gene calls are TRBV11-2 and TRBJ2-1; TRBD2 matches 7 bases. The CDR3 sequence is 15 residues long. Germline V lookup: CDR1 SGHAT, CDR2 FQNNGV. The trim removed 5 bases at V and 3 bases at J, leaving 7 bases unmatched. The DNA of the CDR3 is TGTGCCAGCAGCACCCTGAGCGGGAACTACAATGAGCAGTTCTTC. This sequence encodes CASSTLSGNYNEQFF.

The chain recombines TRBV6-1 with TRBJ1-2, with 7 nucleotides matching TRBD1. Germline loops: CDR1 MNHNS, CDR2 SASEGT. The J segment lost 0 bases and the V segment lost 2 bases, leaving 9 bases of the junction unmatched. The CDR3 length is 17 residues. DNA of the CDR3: TGTGCCAGCAGTGAACTCCAAGACAGGGTAGCTAACTATGGCTACACCTTC. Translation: CASSELQDRVANYGYTF.

The DNA of the CDR3 is TGTGCCAGTAGTACATGGCTAGCGGAGATAGAGACCCAGTACTTC. Translation gives CASSTWLAEIETQYF. The chain joins TRBV19 to TRBJ2-5; 7 nucleotides align to TRBD2. This CDR3 contains 15 residues. Germline CDR1 LNHDA, CDR2 SQIVND (reference sequence). V gave up 4 bases and J gave up 4 bases; unmatched junction bases: 9.

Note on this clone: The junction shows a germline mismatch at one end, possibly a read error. CDR3 in amino acids: CASSLAVSGGTDMQYF. The CDR3 DNA reads as TGCGCCAGCAGCTTGGCCGTGAGCGGGGGCACAGATATGCAGTATTTT. The chain couples TRBV5-1 to TRBJ2-3; 8 bases line up with TRBD2. The CDR3 spans 16 residues. Looked up from germline, CDR1 is SGHRS and CDR2 is YFSETQ.

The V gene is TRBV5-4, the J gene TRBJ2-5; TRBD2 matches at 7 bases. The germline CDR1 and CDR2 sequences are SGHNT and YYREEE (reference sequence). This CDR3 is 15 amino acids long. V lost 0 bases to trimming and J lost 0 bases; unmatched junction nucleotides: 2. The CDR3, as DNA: TGTGCCAGCAGCTTGGGGGGGGGTTACCAAGAGACCCAGTACTTC. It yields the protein CASSLGGGYQETQYF.

CDR3 nucleotide sequence: TGTGCCAGCTCACCACCGGACGGCACTGAAGCTTTCTTT. Its translation: CASSPPDGTEAFF. V gene TRBV18 combines with J gene TRBJ1-1; D is unresolved. The V end was cut by 0 bases, the J end by 4 bases, with 6 bases between. The CDR3 is 13 amino acids. Per germline, CDR1 KGHSH and CDR2 LQKENI.

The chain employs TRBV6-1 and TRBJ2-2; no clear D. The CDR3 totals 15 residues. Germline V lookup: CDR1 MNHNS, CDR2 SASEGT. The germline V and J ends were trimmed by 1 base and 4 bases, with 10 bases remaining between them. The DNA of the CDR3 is TGTGCCAGCAGTGAAGTTTGGTCCTCCACCGGGGAGCTGTTTTTT. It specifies CASSEVWSSTGELFF.

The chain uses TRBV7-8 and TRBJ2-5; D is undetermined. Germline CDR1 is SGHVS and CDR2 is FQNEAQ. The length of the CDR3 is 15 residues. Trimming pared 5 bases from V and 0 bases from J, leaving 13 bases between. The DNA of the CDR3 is TGTGCCAGCAGCCCTAACCCCCTATACCAAGAGACCCAGTACTTC. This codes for CASSPNPLYQETQYF.

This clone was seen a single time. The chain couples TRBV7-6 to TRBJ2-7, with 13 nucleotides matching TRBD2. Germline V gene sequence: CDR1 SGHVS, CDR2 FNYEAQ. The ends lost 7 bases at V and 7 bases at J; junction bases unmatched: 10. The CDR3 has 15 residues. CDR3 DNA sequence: TGTGCCAGCAACCCAGGACTAGCGGGAGCGGGGGAGCAGTACTTC. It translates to CASNPGLAGAGEQYF.

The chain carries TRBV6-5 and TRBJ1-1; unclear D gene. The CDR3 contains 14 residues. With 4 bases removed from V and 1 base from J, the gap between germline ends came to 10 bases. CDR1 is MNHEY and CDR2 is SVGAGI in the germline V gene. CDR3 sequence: CASSLVGSNTEAFF. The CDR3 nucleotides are TGTGCCAGCAGTTTAGTAGGTTCGAACACTGAAGCTTTCTTT.

Here the CDR3 DNA reads TGTGCCAGCTCACCCCCGTACCAAGAGACCCAGTACTTC. This sequence encodes CASSPPYQETQYF. The chain employs TRBV18 and TRBJ2-5; D remains unclear. This CDR3 comprises 13 residues. Germline V gives CDR1 KGHSH, CDR2 LQKENI. V dropped 3 bases and J dropped 0 bases, with 5 bases sitting between them.

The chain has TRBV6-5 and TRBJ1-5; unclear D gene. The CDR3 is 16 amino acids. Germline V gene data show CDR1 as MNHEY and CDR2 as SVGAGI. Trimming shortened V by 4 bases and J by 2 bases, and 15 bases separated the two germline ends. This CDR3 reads CASSSEDPRRNQPQHF. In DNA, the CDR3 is TGTGCCAGCAGTTCCGAAGATCCCAGGCGCAATCAGCCCCAGCATTTT.

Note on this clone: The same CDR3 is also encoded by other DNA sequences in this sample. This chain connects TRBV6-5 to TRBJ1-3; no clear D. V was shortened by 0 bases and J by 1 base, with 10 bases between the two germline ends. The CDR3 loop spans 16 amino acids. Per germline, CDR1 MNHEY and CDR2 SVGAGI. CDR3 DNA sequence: TGTGCCAGCAGTTACTCGAGAGAGCTTTCTGGAAACACCATATATTTT. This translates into CASSYSRELSGNTIYF.

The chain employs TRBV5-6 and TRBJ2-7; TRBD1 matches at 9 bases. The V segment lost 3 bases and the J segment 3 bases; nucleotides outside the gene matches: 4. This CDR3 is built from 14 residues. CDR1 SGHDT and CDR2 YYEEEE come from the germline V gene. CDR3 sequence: CASSWGQGLYEQYV. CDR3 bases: TGTGCCAGCAGCTGGGGACAGGGCCTCTACGAGCAGTACGTC.

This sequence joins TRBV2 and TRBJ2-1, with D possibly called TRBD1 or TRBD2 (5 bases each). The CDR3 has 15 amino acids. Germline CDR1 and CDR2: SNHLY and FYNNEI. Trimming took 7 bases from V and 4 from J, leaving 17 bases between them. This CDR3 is CASIREGPRYNEQFF. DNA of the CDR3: TGTGCCAGCATACGTGAGGGGCCCAGGTACAATGAGCAGTTCTTC.

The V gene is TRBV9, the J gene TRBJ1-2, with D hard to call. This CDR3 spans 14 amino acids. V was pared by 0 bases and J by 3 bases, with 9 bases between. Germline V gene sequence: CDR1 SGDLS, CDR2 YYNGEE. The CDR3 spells CASSVGVLDYGYTF. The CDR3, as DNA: TGTGCCAGCAGCGTAGGTGTCCTCGACTATGGCTACACCTTC. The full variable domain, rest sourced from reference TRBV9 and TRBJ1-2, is DSGVTQTPKHLITATGQRVTLRCSPRSGDLSVYWYQQSLDQGLQFLIQYYNGEERAKGNILERFSAQQFPDLHSELNLSSLELGDSALYFCASSVGVLDYGYTFGSGTRLTVV.

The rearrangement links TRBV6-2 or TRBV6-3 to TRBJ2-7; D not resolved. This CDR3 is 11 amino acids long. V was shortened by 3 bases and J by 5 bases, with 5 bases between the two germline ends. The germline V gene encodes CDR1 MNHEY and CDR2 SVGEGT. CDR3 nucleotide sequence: TGTGCCAGCAGTTATTGGGACGAGCAGTACTTC. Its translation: CASSYWDEQYF.

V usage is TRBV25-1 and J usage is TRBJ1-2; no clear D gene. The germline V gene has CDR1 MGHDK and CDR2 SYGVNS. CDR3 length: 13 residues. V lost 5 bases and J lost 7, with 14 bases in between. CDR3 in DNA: TGTGCCAGCAGTTCAGGAGGGTTAGGTGGCTACACCTTC. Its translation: CASSSGGLGGYTF.

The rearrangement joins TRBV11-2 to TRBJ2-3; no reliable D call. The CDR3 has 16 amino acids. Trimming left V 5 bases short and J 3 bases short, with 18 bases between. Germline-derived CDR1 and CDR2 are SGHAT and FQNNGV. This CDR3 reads CASSPKFPPLTDTQYF. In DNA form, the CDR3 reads TGTGCCAGCAGCCCGAAATTCCCGCCATTAACAGATACGCAGTATTTT. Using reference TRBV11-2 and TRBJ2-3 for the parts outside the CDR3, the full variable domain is EAGVAQSPRYKIIEKRQSVAFWCNPISGHATLYWYQQILGQGPKLLIQFQNNGVVDDSQLPKDRFSAERLKGVDSTLKIQPAKLEDSAVYLCASSPKFPPLTDTQYFGPGTRLTVL.

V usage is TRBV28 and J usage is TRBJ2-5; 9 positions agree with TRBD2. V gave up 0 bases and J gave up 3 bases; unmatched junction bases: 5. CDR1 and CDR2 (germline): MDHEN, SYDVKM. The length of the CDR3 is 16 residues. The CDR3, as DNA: TGTGCCAGCAGTTTATGGTCTAGCGGGATAGAAGAGACCCAGTACTTC. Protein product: CASSLWSSGIEETQYF. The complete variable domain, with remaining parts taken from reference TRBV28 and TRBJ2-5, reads DVKVTQSSRYLVKRTGEKVFLECVQDMDHENMFWYRQDPGLGLRLIYFSYDVKMKEKGDIPEGYSVSREKKERFSLILESASTNQTSMYLCASSLWSSGIEETQYFGPGTRLLVL.

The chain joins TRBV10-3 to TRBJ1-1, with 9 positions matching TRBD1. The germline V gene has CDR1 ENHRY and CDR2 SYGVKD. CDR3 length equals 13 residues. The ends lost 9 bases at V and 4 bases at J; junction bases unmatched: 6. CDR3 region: CAIADRGSTEAFF. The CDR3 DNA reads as TGTGCCATTGCGGACAGGGGTAGCACTGAAGCTTTCTTT.

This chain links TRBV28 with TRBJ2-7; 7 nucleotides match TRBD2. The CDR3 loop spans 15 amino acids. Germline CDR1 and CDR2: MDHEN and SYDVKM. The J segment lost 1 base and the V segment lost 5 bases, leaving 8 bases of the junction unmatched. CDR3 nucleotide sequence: TGTGCCAGCAGTCTCTCCTCTAGCGGTTCCTACGAGCAGTACTTC. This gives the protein CASSLSSSGSYEQYF.